The 15 T cell receptor beta chains reported below all come from one sample, sequenced in a study of T cell responses to AZD1222 COVID-19 vaccine. Assay used: immunoSEQ multiplex PCR; TCRdb lists only in-frame clones, some missing. Counted here are about 130,000 clones, around 94% occurring once; the ten biggest clones make up roughly 6.6%. The specimen was peripheral blood, collected on day 0 of AZD1222 vaccination. Receptors originate from an adult in good health.

The rearrangement joins TRBV5-8 to TRBJ1-4, with TRBD1 matching over 7 bases. Looked up from germline, CDR1 is SGHTS and CDR2 is YDEGEE. V was pared by 6 bases and J by 4 bases, with 3 bases of the junction left unmatched. CDR3 length: 13 residues. The CDR3 sequence: CASTGTVNEKLFF. The CDR3 DNA follows: TGTGCCAGCACTGGGACAGTTAATGAAAAACTGTTTTTT.

The chain joins TRBV6-5 to TRBJ1-6; D unresolved. The ends were cut back, 4 bases at V and 6 bases at J, with 10 bases in the middle. CDR3 length equals 14 residues. Germline V gene data show CDR1 as MNHEY and CDR2 as SVGAGI. The CDR3 bases are TGTGCCAGCAGTTTCAGGACCTTTAATTCACCCCTCCACTTT. This sequence encodes CASSFRTFNSPLHF.

The chain uses TRBV5-4 and TRBJ1-2; D gene unclear. CDR3 size: 15 residues. V shed 1 base and J shed 2 bases, with 12 bases lying between them. Germline V gene sequence: CDR1 SGHNT, CDR2 YYREEE (reference sequence). CDR3 in amino acids: CASSLLGLNNYGYTF. The DNA for the CDR3 is TGTGCCAGCAGCTTGTTAGGGTTGAACAACTATGGCTACACCTTC.

The chain carries TRBV4-1 and TRBJ1-1, with D perhaps matching TRBD1 (5 bases). CDR1 is MGHRA, CDR2 YSYEKL, per germline. There are 15 residues in the CDR3. V was cut by 0 bases and J by 1 base, with 9 bases left in between. CDR3 DNA: TGCGCCAGCAGCCAAGAAGGAACAGGGAACACTGAAGCTTTCTTT. It is translated as CASSQEGTGNTEAFF.

This chain uses TRBV2 with TRBJ2-7; a weak D match, TRBD1 (6 bases). The CDR3 contains 13 residues. The V end lost 6 bases, the J end lost 6 bases, and 15 bases lay between the germline ends. The germline CDR1 and CDR2 sequences are SNHLY and FYNNEI. CDR3 protein: CASSSGEEGEQYF. Here the CDR3 DNA reads TGTGCCAGCAGCTCAGGGGAAGAAGGCGAGCAGTACTTC.

The gene calls are TRBV7-9 and TRBJ2-7; tentative D call: TRBD2 (5 bases). The V end lost 5 bases, the J end lost 5 bases, and 13 bases lay between the germline ends. Germline CDR1 SEHNR, CDR2 FQNEAQ (reference sequence). The length of the CDR3 is 13 residues. Here the CDR3 DNA reads TGTGCCAGCAGCCGGGATATTATGCACGAGCAGTACTTC. Amino acid sequence: CASSRDIMHEQYF.

The chain combines TRBV9 with TRBJ2-1; weak D call: TRBD2 (6 bases). This CDR3 is built from 13 residues. CDR1 and CDR2 (germline): SGDLS, YYNGEE. The V end lost 3 bases, the J end lost 6 bases, and 10 bases lay between the germline ends. CDR3 protein: CASSGGVANEQFF. CDR3 DNA sequence: TGTGCCAGCAGCGGCGGGGTCGCCAATGAGCAGTTCTTC.

This chain uses TRBV7-2 with TRBJ1-5, with D possibly TRBD1 on 5 matching bases. This CDR3 is 14 amino acids long. In germline, CDR1 is SGHTA, CDR2 FQGNSA. V lost 4 bases and J 0 bases, leaving 7 bases between the germline ends. CDR3 in DNA: TGTGCCAGCAGCTGGACATATAGCAATCAGCCCCAGCATTTT. It yields the protein CASSWTYSNQPQHF.

The chain employs TRBV15 and TRBJ1-4; possibly TRBD1 for D (6 bases). The length of the CDR3 is 16 residues. The V end was cut by 9 bases, the J end by 7 bases, with 24 bases between. Germline V lookup: CDR1 LNHNV, CDR2 YYDKDF (reference sequence). CDR3 nucleotide sequence: TGTGCCACAAGAACGGGAACACAGGGTTGGAGTGAAAAACTGTTTTTT. It yields the protein CATRTGTQGWSEKLFF.

This rearrangement joins TRBV5-1 to TRBJ2-7; D gene unclear. From germline, CDR1 is SGHRS and CDR2 YFSETQ. The length of the CDR3 is 14 residues. The V end was cut by 5 bases, the J end by 2 bases, with 14 bases between. CDR3 coding DNA: TGCGCCAGCAGTGTTCACCCCGACCCCTACGAGCAGTACTTC. Protein product: CASSVHPDPYEQYF. Based on the CDR3 plus reference TRBV5-1 and TRBJ2-7, the full variable domain is KAGVTQTPRYLIKTRGQQVTLSCSPISGHRSVSWYQQTPGQGLQFLFEYFSETQRNKGNFPGRFSGRQFSNSRSEMNVSTLELGDSALYLCASSVHPDPYEQYFGPGTRLTVT.

The gene calls are TRBV4-1 and TRBJ2-5; a possible D gene is TRBD2 (5 bases). Germline CDR1 is MGHRA and CDR2 is YSYEKL. Between the trimmed V and J ends, which lost 2 bases and 2 bases, there was a span of 12 bases. The CDR3 runs to 15 residues. The CDR3 nucleotides are TGCGCCAGCAGCCAATCCGAGGGATCTCAAGAGACCCAGTACTTC. Encoded protein: CASSQSEGSQETQYF.

This rearrangement joins TRBV4-1 to TRBJ2-3; 7 bases fit TRBD2. The CDR3 covers 16 residues. V lost 0 bases and J lost 4; bases outside the gene matches: 7. In germline, CDR1 is MGHRA, CDR2 YSYEKL. Here the CDR3 DNA reads TGCGCCAGCAGCCAAGAGGGCGGGAGTGGGTCAGATACGCAGTATTTT. Translation gives CASSQEGGSGSDTQYF.

This sequence joins TRBV7-9 and TRBJ2-2, with unresolved D. The germline gives CDR1 SEHNR, CDR2 FQNEAQ (reference sequence). CDR3 length equals 13 residues. V lost 7 bases, J lost 4 bases, and 10 bases lay in between. The CDR3 loop reads CASIPRGTGELFF. The DNA for the CDR3 is TGTGCCAGCATCCCCCGAGGCACCGGGGAGCTGTTTTTT.

This rearrangement joins TRBV18 to TRBJ2-7; no reliable D call. V was cut by 1 base and J by 0 bases, with 10 bases left in between. Looked up from germline, CDR1 is KGHSH and CDR2 is LQKENI. The CDR3 is made up of 15 amino acids. DNA of the CDR3: TGTGCCAGCTCACCACAAGAACAGATCTCCTACGAGCAGTACTTC. Translated, it gives CASSPQEQISYEQYF.

The chain combines TRBV5-4 with TRBJ2-7; D is uncertain. This CDR3 spans 16 amino acids. V lost 0 bases to trimming and J lost 5 bases, with 18 bases between them. The V gene's germline CDR1 is SGHNT and CDR2 YYREEE (reference sequence). CDR3 sequence: CASSLGGRKTLDEQYF. CDR3 DNA sequence: TGTGCCAGCAGCTTGGGGGGTCGGAAAACCCTCGACGAGCAGTACTTC.